These T cell receptor beta chains were read from a single sample in a study of breast tumors, draining lymph nodes, adjacent tissues. Using its own MiXCR run on the multiplex PCR reads, TCRdb lists one record per CDR3 protein. The table has tens of thousands of distinct CDR3 sequences, about 40% seen once. Material for sequencing was breast tumor tissue. The origin of the receptors is a female donor with breast cancer. Some clones in this sample may be carry-over from other donors' samples. CDR3s include the opening cysteine and the closing phenylalanine or tryptophan. The order of the fields is D gene, clone size, V gene, J gene, CDR3 DNA, CDR3 protein. The D gene is left open where the match is weak. Part of the rows lack a size; the others show once, few, many or a class for expanded clones.

d_gene: TRBD1
abundance: few
v_gene: TRBV5-5
j_gene: TRBJ1-1
CDR3nt: TGTGCCAGCAGCTTAGACATGGTGGACAGGGGGAACACTGAAGCTTTCTTT
CDR3aa: CASSLDMVDRGNTEAFF

d_gene: .
abundance: many
v_gene: TRBV28
j_gene: TRBJ2-1
CDR3nt: TGTGCCAGCAGTATAGACAGGATCAACAATGAGCAGTTCTTC
CDR3aa: CASSIDRINNEQFF

d_gene: .
abundance: many
v_gene: TRBV6-5
j_gene: TRBJ2-7
CDR3nt: TGTGCCAGCAGGTTAGCGGAAAGTAGCACCTACGAGCAGTACTTC
CDR3aa: CASRLAESSTYEQYF

d_gene: TRBD2
abundance: .
v_gene: TRBV10-3
j_gene: TRBJ2-6
CDR3nt: TGTGCCATCAGTGAGTGGACTAGCGGGACTGGGGCCAACGTCCTGACTTTC
CDR3aa: CAISEWTSGTGANVLTF

d_gene: .
abundance: few
v_gene: TRBV12-3/TRBV12-4
j_gene: TRBJ1-6
CDR3nt: TGTGCCTCCCGGGGTGAAGTTCCACCCCTCCACTTT
CDR3aa: CASRGEVPPLHF

d_gene: .
abundance: .
v_gene: TRBV11-2
j_gene: TRBJ2-3
CDR3nt: TGTGCCAGCAGCTGCGCAGGCCCTAGCACAGATACGCAGTATTTT
CDR3aa: CASSCAGPSTDTQYF

d_gene: .
abundance: many
v_gene: TRBV5-6
j_gene: TRBJ2-7
CDR3nt: TGTGCCAGCAGCTTGAAAAGCTACGAGCAGTACTTC
CDR3aa: CASSLKSYEQYF

d_gene: .
abundance: many
v_gene: TRBV7-9
j_gene: TRBJ2-2
CDR3nt: TGTGCCAGCAGCTTATCTAGCCGGGGCGGGGAGCTGTTTTTT
CDR3aa: CASSLSSRGGELFF

d_gene: .
abundance: many
v_gene: TRBV3-2
j_gene: TRBJ1-5
CDR3nt: TGTGCCAGCAGCCAAGGGACAGGGCGGGGAGGCAATCAGCCCCAGCATTTT
CDR3aa: CASSQGTGRGGNQPQHF

d_gene: .
abundance: many
v_gene: TRBV19
j_gene: TRBJ1-5
CDR3nt: TGTGCCAGTAGTTGGACAGCAAATCAGCCCCAGCATTTT
CDR3aa: CASSWTANQPQHF

d_gene: .
abundance: many
v_gene: TRBV20-1
j_gene: TRBJ2-5
CDR3nt: TGCAGTGCACTGGGACACCTCGGGTCGGAGACCCAGTACTTC
CDR3aa: CSALGHLGSETQYF

d_gene: TRBD2
abundance: many
v_gene: TRBV3-1
j_gene: TRBJ2-1
CDR3nt: TGTGCCAGGAGAGTAGCGGGGAACAATGAGCAGTTCTTC
CDR3aa: CARRVAGNNEQFF

d_gene: TRBD1
abundance: many
v_gene: TRBV19
j_gene: TRBJ1-2
CDR3nt: TGTGCCAGTAGTCCCATCGGAGCCAGGGGGTATAACTATGGCTACACCTTC
CDR3aa: CASSPIGARGYNYGYTF

d_gene: TRBD2
abundance: .
v_gene: TRBV10-1
j_gene: TRBJ2-2
CDR3nt: TGCGCCAGCAGTGTGATGGCTAGCGGGAACACCGGGGAGCTGTTTTTC
CDR3aa: CASSVMASGNTGELFF

d_gene: TRBD1
abundance: .
v_gene: TRBV30
j_gene: TRBJ1-6
CDR3nt: TGTGCCTGGACAGGACAGGGGGCTTCACCCCTCCACTTT
CDR3aa: CAWTGQGASPLHF

d_gene: TRBD1
abundance: many
v_gene: TRBV4-3
j_gene: TRBJ2-1
CDR3nt: TGCGCCAGCAGCCAAGATCCGGGACAGGGGGCTTACAATGAGCAGTTCTTC
CDR3aa: CASSQDPGQGAYNEQFF

d_gene: .
abundance: .
v_gene: TRBV5-5
j_gene: TRBJ1-5
CDR3nt: TGTGCGCTGGATCTCCCCAATCAGCCCCAGCATTTT
CDR3aa: CALDLPNQPQHF

d_gene: TRBD2
abundance: .
v_gene: TRBV6-2/TRBV6-3
j_gene: TRBJ2-2
CDR3nt: TGTGCCAGCAGGGGGACTAGCGGGGCGAACACCGGGGAGCTGTTTTTT
CDR3aa: CASRGTSGANTGELFF

d_gene: TRBD2
abundance: .
v_gene: TRBV9
j_gene: TRBJ2-5
CDR3nt: TGTGCCAGCAGTTCAAGGACTAGCGGGAGAGAGACCCCGTACTTC
CDR3aa: CASSSRTSGRETPYF

d_gene: TRBD2
abundance: many
v_gene: TRBV6-1
j_gene: TRBJ2-3
CDR3nt: TGTGCCAGCACCATTCTAGCGGGAGAGGCAGATACGCAGTATTTT
CDR3aa: CASTILAGEADTQYF

d_gene: TRBD2
abundance: .
v_gene: TRBV2
j_gene: TRBJ2-3
CDR3nt: TGTGCCAGCAGGGGGGGACTAGCGGGATTCGTAGATACGCAGTATTTT
CDR3aa: CASRGGLAGFVDTQYF

d_gene: TRBD2
abundance: many
v_gene: TRBV6-5
j_gene: TRBJ2-3
CDR3nt: TGTGCCAGCAGTTACTCTGGACTAGCGAGCACAGATACGCAGTATTTT
CDR3aa: CASSYSGLASTDTQYF

d_gene: .
abundance: .
v_gene: TRBV6-1
j_gene: TRBJ1-5
CDR3nt: TGTGCCAGCAGTGAATTCCGGGGTAGGCGGCAGCCCCAGCACTTT
CDR3aa: CASSEFRGRRQPQHF

d_gene: .
abundance: many
v_gene: TRBV9
j_gene: TRBJ2-6
CDR3nt: TGTGCCAGCAGCCCAACAGGACACTCTGGGGCCAACGTCCTGACTTTC
CDR3aa: CASSPTGHSGANVLTF

d_gene: .
abundance: .
v_gene: TRBV15
j_gene: TRBJ1-1
CDR3nt: TGTGCCACCAGCAGATCCTACGGGACTCCCTATTTCTTT
CDR3aa: CATSRSYGTPYFF

d_gene: TRBD2
abundance: .
v_gene: TRBV30
j_gene: TRBJ2-3
CDR3nt: TGTGCCTGGAGTGTATTTTCAAGGGGACTAGCGGTTCTGGGACCAGATACGCAGTATTTT
CDR3aa: CAWSVFSRGLAVLGPDTQYF

d_gene: TRBD2
abundance: .
v_gene: TRBV7-2
j_gene: TRBJ2-7
CDR3nt: TGTGCCAGCAGCCGTACTAGCGGAGTGTACGAGCAGTACTTC
CDR3aa: CASSRTSGVYEQYF

d_gene: TRBD2
abundance: .
v_gene: TRBV6-5
j_gene: TRBJ2-3
CDR3nt: TGTGCCAGCGTGGCTAGCGGGAGCGCAGATACGCAGTATTTT
CDR3aa: CASVASGSADTQYF

d_gene: .
abundance: many
v_gene: TRBV7-2
j_gene: TRBJ1-6
CDR3nt: TGTGCCAGCAGCGACCGGGACAAAGGGAATTCACCCCTCCACTTT
CDR3aa: CASSDRDKGNSPLHF

d_gene: .
abundance: many
v_gene: TRBV6-2/TRBV6-3
j_gene: TRBJ1-4
CDR3nt: TGTGCCAGCGTAAGGGATGCAACTAATGAAAAACTGTTTTTT
CDR3aa: CASVRDATNEKLFF

d_gene: TRBD2
abundance: many
v_gene: TRBV5-1
j_gene: TRBJ2-1
CDR3nt: TGCGCCAGCAAGCGATTGGTTGGGACTAGCGGGAGCTACAATGAGCAGTTCTTC
CDR3aa: CASKRLVGTSGSYNEQFF

d_gene: TRBD1
abundance: many
v_gene: TRBV4-1
j_gene: TRBJ2-3
CDR3nt: TGCGCCAGCCGCACGACAGGGACCTTTTCCACAGATACGCAGTATTTT
CDR3aa: CASRTTGTFSTDTQYF

d_gene: TRBD2
abundance: many
v_gene: TRBV19
j_gene: TRBJ2-1
CDR3nt: TGTGCCAGTAGTACGCGGGAGTCCTACAATGAGCAGTTCTTC
CDR3aa: CASSTRESYNEQFF

d_gene: .
abundance: once
v_gene: TRBV9
j_gene: TRBJ2-1
CDR3nt: TGTGCCAGCAGCAGGAGCCTATCTTACTACAATGAGCAGTTCTTC
CDR3aa: CASSRSLSYYNEQFF

d_gene: .
abundance: .
v_gene: TRBV3-2
j_gene: TRBJ2-2
CDR3nt: TGTGCCAGCAGCCTCATGGGGGGGACAGGGGGCGCCGGGGAGCTGTTTTTT
CDR3aa: CASSLMGGTGGAGELFF

d_gene: .
abundance: many
v_gene: TRBV7-8
j_gene: TRBJ1-5
CDR3nt: TGTGCCAGCAGTTTATTGGGGATCGATCAGCCCCAGCATTTT
CDR3aa: CASSLLGIDQPQHF

d_gene: .
abundance: many
v_gene: TRBV6-6
j_gene: TRBJ2-5
CDR3nt: TGTGCCAGCAGTCACGGTACTTTCGGAGAGACCCAGTACTTC
CDR3aa: CASSHGTFGETQYF

d_gene: .
abundance: many
v_gene: TRBV5-5
j_gene: TRBJ1-5
CDR3nt: TGTGCCAGCAGCGCTCGGGGGGAGTCGAGGAGCAATCAGCCCCAGCATTTT
CDR3aa: CASSARGESRSNQPQHF

d_gene: .
abundance: few
v_gene: TRBV28
j_gene: TRBJ1-4
CDR3nt: TGTGCCAGCAGCCGCGACAGGATGGACGAAAAACTGTTTTTT
CDR3aa: CASSRDRMDEKLFF

d_gene: .
abundance: many
v_gene: TRBV9
j_gene: TRBJ2-7
CDR3nt: TGTGCCAGCAGCGTAGACGAGGGGAGCGAGCAGTACTTC
CDR3aa: CASSVDEGSEQYF

d_gene: .
abundance: .
v_gene: TRBV7-9
j_gene: TRBJ2-1
CDR3nt: TGTGCCAGCAGCCTCATATATGGCCGGTCGGGACGAGGGGGTGAGCAGTTCTTC
CDR3aa: CASSLIYGRSGRGGEQFF